This T cell receptor (beta chain) emerged from a study of cytomegalovirus exposure and HLA in healthy donors. V shed 5 bases and J 1 base; nucleotides not matched to a gene: 10. Germline values: CDR1 SGHNT, CDR2 YENEEA. This CDR3 is 18 amino acids long. This PCR relied on a set of 60 Vbeta primers and 13 Jbeta primers. Produced via immunoSEQ multiplex PCR; TCRdb's table is partial and in-frame only. The sample has tens of thousands of clones; around three quarters are singletons. The sequenced sample consisted of PBMCs. The TCR originated in a man aged 60 to 69 in good health and CMV-seropositive. V is TRBV11-3 and J is TRBJ2-3, with TRBD2 identical over 12 bases. The DNA for the CDR3 is TGTGCCAGCAGCCGCGGACTAGCGGGGAATAGTGGCACAGATACGCAGTATTTT. This gives the protein CASSRGLAGNSGTDTQYF.